The entry below gives a single T cell receptor (beta chain) sequence along with its context. What it binds is unknown. This sample is drawn from a study of monozygotic twins with inflammatory bowel disease. This CDR3 comprises 12 residues. CDR1 MNHEY and CDR2 SMNVEV come from the germline V gene (reference sequence). Study-level results: The authors found no support for a single strong IBD-associated signal or clonotype. In the analysis, different T cell subtypes could not be told apart.

Each sample's cDNA came from eight separate reactions. Template switching introduced UMIs that contain a 6-nucleotide sample barcode. TCRdb re-analyzed the 5' RACE reads; it lists each CDR3 protein once, without DNA. The sample has approximately 150,000 distinct CDR3 sequences. This clonotype originated in a human donor with ulcerative colitis or Crohn's disease, or a healthy co-twin of an affected twin (not recorded which). Sequenced material: blood. The rearrangement uses TRBV27 and TRBJ2-5; TCRdb gives TRBD2 as the D gene, but with no DNA this cannot be confirmed. CDR3 sequence reads: CASSLGWGLECF.